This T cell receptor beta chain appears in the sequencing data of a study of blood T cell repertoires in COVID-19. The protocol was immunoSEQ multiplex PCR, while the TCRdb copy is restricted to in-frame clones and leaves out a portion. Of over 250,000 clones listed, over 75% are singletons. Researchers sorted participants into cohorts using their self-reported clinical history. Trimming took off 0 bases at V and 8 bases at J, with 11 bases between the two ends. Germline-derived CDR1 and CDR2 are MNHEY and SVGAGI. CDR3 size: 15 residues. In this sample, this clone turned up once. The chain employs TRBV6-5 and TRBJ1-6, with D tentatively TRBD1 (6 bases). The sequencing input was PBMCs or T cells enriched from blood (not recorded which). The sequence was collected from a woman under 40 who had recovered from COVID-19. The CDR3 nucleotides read TGTGCCAGCAGTTACTCGTGGACAGTCGATTCACCCCTCCACTTT. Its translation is CASSYSWTVDSPLHF.